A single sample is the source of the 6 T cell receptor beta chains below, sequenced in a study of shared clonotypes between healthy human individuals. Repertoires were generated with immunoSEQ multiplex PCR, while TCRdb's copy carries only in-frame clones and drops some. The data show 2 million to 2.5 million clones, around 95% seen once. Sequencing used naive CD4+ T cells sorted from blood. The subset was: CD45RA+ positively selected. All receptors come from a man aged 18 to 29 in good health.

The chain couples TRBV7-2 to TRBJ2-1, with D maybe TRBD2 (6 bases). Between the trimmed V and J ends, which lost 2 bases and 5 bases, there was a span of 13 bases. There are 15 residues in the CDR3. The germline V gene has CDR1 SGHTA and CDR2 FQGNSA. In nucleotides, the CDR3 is TGTGCCAGCAGCTTACAAGGAGGGCAGAACAATGAGCAGTTCTTC. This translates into CASSLQGGQNNEQFF.

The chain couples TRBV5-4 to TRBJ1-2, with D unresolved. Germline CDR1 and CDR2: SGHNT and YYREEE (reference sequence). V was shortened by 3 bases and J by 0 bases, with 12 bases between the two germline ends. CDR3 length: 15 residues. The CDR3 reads CASSSAGGSNYGYTF. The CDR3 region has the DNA TGTGCCAGCAGCTCCGCGGGCGGTTCTAACTATGGCTACACCTTC.

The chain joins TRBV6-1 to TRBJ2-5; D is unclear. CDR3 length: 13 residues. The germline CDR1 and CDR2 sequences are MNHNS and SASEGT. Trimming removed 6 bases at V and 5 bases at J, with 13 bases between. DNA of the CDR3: TGTGCCAGCAGGGTCGGTTTACCGGAGACCCAGTACTTC. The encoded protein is CASRVGLPETQYF.

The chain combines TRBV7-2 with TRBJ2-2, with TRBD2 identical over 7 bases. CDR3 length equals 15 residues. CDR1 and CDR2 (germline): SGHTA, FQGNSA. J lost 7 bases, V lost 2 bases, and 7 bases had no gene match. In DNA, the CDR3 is TGTGCCAGCAGCTTATCTACAAGCGGGATCGGGGAGCTGTTTTTT. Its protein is CASSLSTSGIGELFF.

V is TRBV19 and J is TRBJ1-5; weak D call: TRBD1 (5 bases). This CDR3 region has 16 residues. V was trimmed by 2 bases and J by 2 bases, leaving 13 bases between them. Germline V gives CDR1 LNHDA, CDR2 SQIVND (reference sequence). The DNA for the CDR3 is TGTGCCAGTAGTATATCGGCAGGGTTCGGCAATCAGCCCCAGCATTTT. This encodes CASSISAGFGNQPQHF.

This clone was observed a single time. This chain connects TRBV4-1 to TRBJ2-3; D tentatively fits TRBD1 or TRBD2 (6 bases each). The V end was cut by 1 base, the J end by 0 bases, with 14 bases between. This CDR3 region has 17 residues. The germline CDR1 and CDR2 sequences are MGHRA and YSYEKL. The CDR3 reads CASSQGFGGPSTDTQYF. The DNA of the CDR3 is TGCGCCAGCAGCCAAGGGTTCGGGGGCCCGAGCACAGATACGCAGTATTTT.